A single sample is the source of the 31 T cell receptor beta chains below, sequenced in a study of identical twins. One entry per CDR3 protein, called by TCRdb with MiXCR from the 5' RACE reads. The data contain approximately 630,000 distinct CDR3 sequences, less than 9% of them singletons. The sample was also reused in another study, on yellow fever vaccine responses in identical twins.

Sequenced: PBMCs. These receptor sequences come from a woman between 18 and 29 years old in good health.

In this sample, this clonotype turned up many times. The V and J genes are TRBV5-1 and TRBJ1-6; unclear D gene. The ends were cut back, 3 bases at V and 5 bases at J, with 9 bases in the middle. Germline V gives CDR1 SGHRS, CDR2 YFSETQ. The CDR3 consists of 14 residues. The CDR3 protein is CASSSDGNNSPLHF. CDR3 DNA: TGCGCCAGCAGCTCGGACGGAAATAATTCACCCCTCCACTTT.

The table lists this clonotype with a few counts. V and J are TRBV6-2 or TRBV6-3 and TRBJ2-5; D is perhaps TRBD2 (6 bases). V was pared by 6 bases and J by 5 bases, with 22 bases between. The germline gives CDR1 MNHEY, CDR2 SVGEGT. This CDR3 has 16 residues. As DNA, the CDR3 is TGTGCCAGCAGCCGACCTCACCGGGACTCCGGGGAGACCCAGTACTTC. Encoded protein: CASSRPHRDSGETQYF.

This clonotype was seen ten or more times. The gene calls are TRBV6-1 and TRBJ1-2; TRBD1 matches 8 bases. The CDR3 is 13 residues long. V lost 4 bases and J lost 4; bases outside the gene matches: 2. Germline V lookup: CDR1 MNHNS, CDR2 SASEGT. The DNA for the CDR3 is TGTGCCAGCAGTGGGGACAGGTCCTATGGCTACACCTTC. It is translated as CASSGDRSYGYTF.

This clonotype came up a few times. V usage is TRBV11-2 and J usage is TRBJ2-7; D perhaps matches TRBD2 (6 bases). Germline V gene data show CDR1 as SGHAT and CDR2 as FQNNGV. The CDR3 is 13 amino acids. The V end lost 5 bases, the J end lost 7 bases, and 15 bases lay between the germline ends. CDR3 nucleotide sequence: TGTGCCAGCAGCCCCAGACCGGGAGTGGAGCAGTACGTC. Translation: CASSPRPGVEQYV.

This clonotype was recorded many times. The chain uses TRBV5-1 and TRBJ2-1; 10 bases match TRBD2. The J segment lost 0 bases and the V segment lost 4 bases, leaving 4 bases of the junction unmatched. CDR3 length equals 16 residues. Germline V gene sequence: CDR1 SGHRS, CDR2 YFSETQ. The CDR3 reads CASSESSGSSYNEQFF. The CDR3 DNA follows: TGCGCCAGCAGCGAGTCTAGCGGGAGCTCCTACAATGAGCAGTTCTTC.

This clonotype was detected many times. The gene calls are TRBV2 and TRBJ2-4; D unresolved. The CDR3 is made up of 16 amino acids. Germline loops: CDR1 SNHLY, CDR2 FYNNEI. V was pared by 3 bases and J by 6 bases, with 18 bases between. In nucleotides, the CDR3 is TGTGCCAGCAGTGAGCAATTCCTACGGGTCGGAAACATTCAGTACTTC. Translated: CASSEQFLRVGNIQYF.

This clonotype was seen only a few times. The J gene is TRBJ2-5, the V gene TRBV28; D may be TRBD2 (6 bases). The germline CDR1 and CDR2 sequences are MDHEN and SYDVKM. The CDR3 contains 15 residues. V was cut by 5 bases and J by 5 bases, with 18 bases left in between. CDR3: CASSTPGGFRETQYF. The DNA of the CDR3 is TGTGCCAGCAGTACCCCCGGGGGTTTTAGGGAGACCCAGTACTTC.

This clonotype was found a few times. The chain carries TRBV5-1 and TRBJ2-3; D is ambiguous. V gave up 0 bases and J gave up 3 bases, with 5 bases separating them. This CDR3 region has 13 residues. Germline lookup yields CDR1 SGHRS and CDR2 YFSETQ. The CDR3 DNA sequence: TGCGCCAGCAGCTTGGACCCTACAGATACGCAGTATTTT. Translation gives CASSLDPTDTQYF.

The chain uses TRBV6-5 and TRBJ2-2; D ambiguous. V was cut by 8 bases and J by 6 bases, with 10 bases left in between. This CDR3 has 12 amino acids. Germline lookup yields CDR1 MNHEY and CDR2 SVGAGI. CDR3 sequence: CASFQVPGELFF. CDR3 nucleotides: TGTGCCAGCTTTCAAGTCCCCGGGGAGCTGTTTTTT.

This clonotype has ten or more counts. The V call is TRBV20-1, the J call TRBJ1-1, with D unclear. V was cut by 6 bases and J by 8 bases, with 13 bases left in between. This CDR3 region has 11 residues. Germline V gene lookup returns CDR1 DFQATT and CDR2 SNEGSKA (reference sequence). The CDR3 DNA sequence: TGCAGTGCCCACCCAGTTCTCGAAGCTTTCTTT. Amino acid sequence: CSAHPVLEAFF.

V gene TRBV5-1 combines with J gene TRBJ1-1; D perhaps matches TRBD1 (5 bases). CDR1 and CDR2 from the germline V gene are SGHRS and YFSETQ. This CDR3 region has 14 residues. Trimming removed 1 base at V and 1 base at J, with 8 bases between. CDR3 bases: TGCGCCAGCAGCTTGAACGGGGGGAACACTGAAGCTTTCTTT. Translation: CASSLNGGNTEAFF.

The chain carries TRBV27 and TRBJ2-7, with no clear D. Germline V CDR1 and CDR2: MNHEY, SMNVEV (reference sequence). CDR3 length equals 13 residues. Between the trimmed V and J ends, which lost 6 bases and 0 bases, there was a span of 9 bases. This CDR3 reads CASSPAGSYEQYV. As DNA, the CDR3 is TGTGCCAGCAGCCCCGCCGGCTCCTACGAGCAGTACGTC.

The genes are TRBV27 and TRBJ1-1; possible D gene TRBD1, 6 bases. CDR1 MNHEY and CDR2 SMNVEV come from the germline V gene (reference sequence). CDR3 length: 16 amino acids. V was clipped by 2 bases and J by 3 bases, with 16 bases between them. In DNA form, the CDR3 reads TGTGCCAGCAGTTTACTGGCAGGGAGGGGGGACACTGAAGCTTTCTTT. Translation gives CASSLLAGRGDTEAFF.

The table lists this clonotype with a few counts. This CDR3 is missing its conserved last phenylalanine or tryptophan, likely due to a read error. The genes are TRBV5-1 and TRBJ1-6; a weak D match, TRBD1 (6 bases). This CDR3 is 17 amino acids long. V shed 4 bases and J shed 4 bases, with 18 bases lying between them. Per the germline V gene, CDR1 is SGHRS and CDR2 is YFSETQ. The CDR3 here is CASSAGGTNIYNSPLHL. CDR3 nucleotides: TGCGCCAGCAGCGCTGGTGGGACAAATATATATAATTCACCCCTCCACCTT.

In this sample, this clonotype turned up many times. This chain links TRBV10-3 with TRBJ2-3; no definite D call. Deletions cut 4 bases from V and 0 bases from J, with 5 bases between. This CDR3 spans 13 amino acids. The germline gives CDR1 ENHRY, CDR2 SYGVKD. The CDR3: CAISGASTDTQYF. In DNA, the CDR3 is TGTGCCATCAGTGGGGCTAGCACAGATACGCAGTATTTT.

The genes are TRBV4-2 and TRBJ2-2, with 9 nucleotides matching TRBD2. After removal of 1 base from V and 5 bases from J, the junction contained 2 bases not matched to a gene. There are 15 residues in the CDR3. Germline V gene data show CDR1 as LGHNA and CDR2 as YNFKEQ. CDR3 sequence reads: CASSQGGRETGELFF. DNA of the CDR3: TGTGCCAGCAGCCAAGGCGGGAGGGAGACCGGGGAGCTGTTTTTT.

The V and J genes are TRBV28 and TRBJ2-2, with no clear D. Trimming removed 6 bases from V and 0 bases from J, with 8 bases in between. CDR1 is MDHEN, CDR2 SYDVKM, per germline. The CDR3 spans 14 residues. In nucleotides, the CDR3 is TGTGCCAGCAGGAAGGGTACGAACACCGGGGAGCTGTTTTTT. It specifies CASRKGTNTGELFF.

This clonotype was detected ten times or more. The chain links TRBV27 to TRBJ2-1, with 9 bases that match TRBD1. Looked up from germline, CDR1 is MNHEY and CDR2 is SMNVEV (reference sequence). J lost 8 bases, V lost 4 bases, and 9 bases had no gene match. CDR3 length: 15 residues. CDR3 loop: CASSSGQGFRDEQFF. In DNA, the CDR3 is TGTGCCAGCAGTTCGGGACAGGGTTTTAGGGATGAGCAGTTCTTC.

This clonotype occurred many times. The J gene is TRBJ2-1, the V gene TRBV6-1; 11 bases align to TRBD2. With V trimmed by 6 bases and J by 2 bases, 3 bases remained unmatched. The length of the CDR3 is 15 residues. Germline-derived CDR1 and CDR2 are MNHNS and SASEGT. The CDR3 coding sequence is TGTGCCAGCAGCCCGGGACTAGCGGCCTACAATGAGCAGTTCTTC. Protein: CASSPGLAAYNEQFF.

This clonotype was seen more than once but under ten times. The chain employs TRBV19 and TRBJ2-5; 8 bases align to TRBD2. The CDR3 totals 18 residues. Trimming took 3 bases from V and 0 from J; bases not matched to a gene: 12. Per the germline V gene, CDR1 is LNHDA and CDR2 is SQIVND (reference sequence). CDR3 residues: CASSILPGLAGNQETQYF. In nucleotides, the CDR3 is TGTGCCAGTAGTATCCTCCCAGGGCTAGCGGGCAACCAAGAGACCCAGTACTTC.

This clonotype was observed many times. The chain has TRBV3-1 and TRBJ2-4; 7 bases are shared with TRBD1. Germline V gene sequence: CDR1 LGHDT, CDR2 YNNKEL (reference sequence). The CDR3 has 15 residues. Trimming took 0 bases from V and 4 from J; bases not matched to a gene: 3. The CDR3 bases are TGTGCCAGCAGCCAAGAACTGACAGGGAAAAACATTCAGTACTTC. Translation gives CASSQELTGKNIQYF.

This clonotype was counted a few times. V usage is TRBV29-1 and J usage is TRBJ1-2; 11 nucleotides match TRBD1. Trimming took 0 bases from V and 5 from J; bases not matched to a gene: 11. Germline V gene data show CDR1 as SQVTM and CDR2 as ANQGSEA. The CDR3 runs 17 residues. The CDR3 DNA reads TGCAGCGTTGAAGATCTAGACGGGACAGGGGGGAAGTATGGCTACACCTTC. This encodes CSVEDLDGTGGKYGYTF.

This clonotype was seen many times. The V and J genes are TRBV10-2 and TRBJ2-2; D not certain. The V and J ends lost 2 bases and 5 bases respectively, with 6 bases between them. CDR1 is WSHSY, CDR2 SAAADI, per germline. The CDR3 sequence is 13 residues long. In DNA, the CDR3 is TGCGCCAGCAGTGAGGTAGAGACCGGGGAGCTGTTTTTT. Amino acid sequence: CASSEVETGELFF.

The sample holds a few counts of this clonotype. CDR3 in DNA: TGTGCCAGCAGCTTAGACAGGAAGAACACCGGGGAGCTGTTTTTT. Its translation is CASSLDRKNTGELFF. This chain links TRBV11-1 with TRBJ2-2, with TRBD1 as a possible D gene (5 bases). CDR3 length equals 15 residues. The V end lost 1 base, the J end lost 1 base, and 7 bases lay between the germline ends. Per the germline V gene, CDR1 is SGHAT and CDR2 is FQDESV (reference sequence).

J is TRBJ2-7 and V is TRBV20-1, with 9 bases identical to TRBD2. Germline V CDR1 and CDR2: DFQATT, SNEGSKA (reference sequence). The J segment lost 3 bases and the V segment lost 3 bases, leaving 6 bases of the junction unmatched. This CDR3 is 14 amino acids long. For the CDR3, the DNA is TGCAGTGCTAGGGTAGCGGGGGCCCTCTACGAGCAGTACGTC. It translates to CSARVAGALYEQYV.

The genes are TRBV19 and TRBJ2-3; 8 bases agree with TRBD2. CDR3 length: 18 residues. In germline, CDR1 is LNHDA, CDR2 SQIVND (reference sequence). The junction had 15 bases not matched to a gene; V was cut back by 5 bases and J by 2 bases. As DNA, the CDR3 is TGTGCCAGTAGTCATGAGAGGACTAGCCTACCTAACACAGATACGCAGTATTTT. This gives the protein CASSHERTSLPNTDTQYF.

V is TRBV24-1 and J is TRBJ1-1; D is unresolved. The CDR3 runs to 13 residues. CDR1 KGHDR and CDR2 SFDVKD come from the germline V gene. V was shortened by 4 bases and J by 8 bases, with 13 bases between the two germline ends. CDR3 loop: CATSDGGVGEAFF. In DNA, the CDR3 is TGTGCCACCAGTGACGGTGGGGTGGGGGAAGCTTTCTTT.

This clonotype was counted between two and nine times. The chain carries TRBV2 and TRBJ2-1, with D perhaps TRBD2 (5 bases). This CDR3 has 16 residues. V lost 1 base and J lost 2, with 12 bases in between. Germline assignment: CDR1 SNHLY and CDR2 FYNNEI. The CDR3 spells CASSEERSGTYNEQFF. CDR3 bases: TGTGCCAGCAGTGAAGAGCGGAGCGGAACCTACAATGAGCAGTTCTTC.

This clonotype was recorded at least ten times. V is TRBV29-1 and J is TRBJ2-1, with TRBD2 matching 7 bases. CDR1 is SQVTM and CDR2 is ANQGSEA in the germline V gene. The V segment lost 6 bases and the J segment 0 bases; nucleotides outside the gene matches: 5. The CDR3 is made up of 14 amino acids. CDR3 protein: CSVVSGYSYNEQFF. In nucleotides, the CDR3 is TGCAGCGTAGTTAGCGGGTACTCCTACAATGAGCAGTTCTTC.

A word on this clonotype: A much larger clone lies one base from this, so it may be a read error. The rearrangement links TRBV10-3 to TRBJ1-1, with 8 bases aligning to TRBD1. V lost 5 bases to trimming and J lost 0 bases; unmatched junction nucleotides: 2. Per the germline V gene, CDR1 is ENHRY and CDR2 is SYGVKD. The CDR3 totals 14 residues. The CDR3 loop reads CAISRQGMNTEAFF. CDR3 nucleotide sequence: TGTGCCATCAGTCGACAGGGGATGAACACTGAAGCTTTCTTT.

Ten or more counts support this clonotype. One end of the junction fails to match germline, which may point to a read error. CDR3 amino acids: CASSLGGRYNEQFF. CDR3 coding DNA: TGTGCCAGCAGCTTAGGTGGGCGTTACAATGAGCAGTTCTTC. V is TRBV12-3 or TRBV12-4 and J is TRBJ2-1; D gene ambiguous. CDR3 length equals 14 residues.